These 23 T cell receptor beta chains came from one sample sequenced in a study of CD8 T cells in Susac syndrome (dated by TCRdb to the late 2010s). Libraries were prepared through the immunoSEQ multiplex PCR assay. RNA was extracted using the RNeasy kit, and about 0.45 to 1 ug of the RNA was reverse transcribed with random hexamers. The public reads were quality trimmed at Q25 with fastp and then assembled into clones with MiXCR by TCRdb, keeping productive beta chains. Records with the same CDR3 protein are collapsed into one entry carrying the most frequent genes and DNA. The sample contains some 99,000 distinct CDR3 sequences, 90% to 98% of them found a single time. Together, the top ten hold under 0.1% of the sample. The sequenced sample consisted of CD4+ T cells from PBMCs. The receptors shown here come from a human donor in good health.

V and J are TRBV29-1 and TRBJ2-2; possible D gene TRBD1, 5 bases. The CDR3 extends over 16 amino acids. CDR1 SQVTM and CDR2 ANQGSEA come from the germline V gene. V shed 5 bases and J shed 0 bases, with 16 bases lying between them. CDR3: CSVPRPGKANTGELFF. The CDR3 DNA sequence: TGCAGCGTTCCACGGCCAGGGAAGGCGAACACCGGGGAGCTGTTTTTT.

Only one count was recorded for this clonotype. The chain joins TRBV5-4 to TRBJ2-7, with 8 bases fitting TRBD1. V lost 4 bases to trimming and J lost 11 bases; unmatched junction nucleotides: 8. Germline V gene data show CDR1 as SGHNT and CDR2 as YYREEE (reference sequence). The CDR3 extends over 12 amino acids. The CDR3 here is CASSTDRVREYF. For the CDR3, the DNA is TGTGCCAGCAGCACGGACAGGGTCCGGGAGTACTTC. Full variable domain (outside the CDR3, taken from reference TRBV5-4 and TRBJ2-7): ETGVTQSPTHLIKTRGQQVTLRCSSQSGHNTVSWYQQALGQGPQFIFQYYREEENGRGNFPPRFSGLQFPNYSSELNVNALELDDSALYLCASSTDRVREYFGPGTRLTVT.

The V gene is TRBV4-1, the J gene TRBJ2-2; unclear D gene. Germline-derived CDR1 and CDR2 are MGHRA and YSYEKL. Trimming left V 2 bases short and J 5 bases short, with 6 bases between. CDR3 length equals 13 residues. In DNA, the CDR3 is TGCGCCAGCAGCCAAACTATTACCGGGGAGCTGTTTTTT. This sequence encodes CASSQTITGELFF.

V usage is TRBV7-9 and J usage is TRBJ2-3; D call uncertain. V dropped 6 bases and J dropped 5 bases, with 9 bases sitting between them. Germline CDR1 SEHNR, CDR2 FQNEAQ (reference sequence). The CDR3 loop spans 12 amino acids. The CDR3 sequence is CASRARKDTQYF. In DNA form, the CDR3 reads TGTGCCAGCAGGGCCCGCAAAGATACGCAGTATTTT.

This sequence joins TRBV9 and TRBJ2-5; 13 bases are shared with TRBD2. The V segment lost 4 bases and the J segment 4 bases; nucleotides outside the gene matches: 13. CDR3 length: 18 residues. Germline-derived CDR1 and CDR2 are SGDLS and YYNGEE. CDR3 protein: CASSPIGLAGVRGETQYF. CDR3 DNA sequence: TGTGCCAGCAGCCCCATCGGACTAGCGGGAGTTCGGGGAGAGACCCAGTACTTC.

The rearrangement uses TRBV7-2 and TRBJ1-3; a possible D gene is TRBD1 (6 bases). Per the germline V gene, CDR1 is SGHTA and CDR2 is FQGNSA. V shed 5 bases and J shed 5 bases, with 10 bases lying between them. There are 13 residues in the CDR3. CDR3 sequence: CASSPGQRNTIYF. The DNA of the CDR3 is TGTGCCAGCAGCCCCGGACAGCGAAACACCATATATTTT.

This chain joins TRBV29-1 and TRBJ2-5, with D possibly TRBD2 on 5 matching bases. The CDR3 consists of 11 residues. V lost 5 bases, J lost 5 bases, and 9 bases lay in between. Germline assignment: CDR1 SQVTM and CDR2 ANQGSEA. CDR3 bases: TGCAGCGTTTTGGGGAGCGAGACCCAGTACTTC. It translates to CSVLGSETQYF.

CDR3 in amino acids: CSAATSGNNEQFF. The CDR3 DNA reads TGCAGTGCGGCGACTAGCGGGAACAATGAGCAGTTCTTC. V is TRBV20-1 and J is TRBJ2-1, with 11 bases identical to TRBD2. V dropped 6 bases and J dropped 5; count of bases not matched to a gene: 3. Germline V gene lookup returns CDR1 DFQATT and CDR2 SNEGSKA (reference sequence). This CDR3 is built from 13 residues.

The count of this clonotype is one. V usage is TRBV20-1 and J usage is TRBJ2-5; D may be TRBD1 or TRBD2 (5 bases each). Per germline, CDR1 DFQATT and CDR2 SNEGSKA (reference sequence). V was clipped by 6 bases and J by 2 bases, with 10 bases between them. This CDR3 has 12 amino acids. The CDR3, as DNA: TGCAGTGCCTGGGACCGGCAAGAGACCCAGTACTTC. Translating it yields CSAWDRQETQYF.

The gene calls are TRBV5-1 and TRBJ2-1; D tentatively fits TRBD1 or TRBD2 (6 bases each). The CDR3 is 15 amino acids. Germline V gene sequence: CDR1 SGHRS, CDR2 YFSETQ. The V and J ends lost 0 bases and 6 bases respectively, with 13 bases between them. CDR3 nucleotide sequence: TGCGCCAGCAGCTTGGGGGGGGCGTTATTCAATGAGCAGTTCTTC. This codes for CASSLGGALFNEQFF.

For the CDR3, the DNA is TGCAGCGTTACTTCCGGGACCCTGGGGGGCTACACCTTC. Translated, it gives CSVTSGTLGGYTF. The V call is TRBV29-1, the J call TRBJ1-2; tentative D call: TRBD1 (5 bases). V lost 5 bases to trimming and J lost 8 bases, with 18 bases between them. Per the germline V gene, CDR1 is SQVTM and CDR2 is ANQGSEA. This CDR3 region has 13 residues.

The chain has TRBV7-9 and TRBJ1-1; a possible D gene is TRBD1 (6 bases). The CDR3 runs 17 residues. V lost 2 bases, J lost 0 bases, and 16 bases lay in between. Germline CDR1 SEHNR, CDR2 FQNEAQ (reference sequence). This CDR3 reads CASSLPTGNEVNTEAFF. Written as DNA, the CDR3 is TGTGCCAGCAGCTTACCCACAGGGAATGAGGTGAACACTGAAGCTTTCTTT.

The V call is TRBV28, the J call TRBJ1-6, with 7 bases matching TRBD1. The CDR3 length is 13 residues. CDR1 MDHEN and CDR2 SYDVKM come from the germline V gene. V lost 5 bases and J lost 13; bases outside the gene matches: 8. CDR3 nucleotides: TGTGCCAGCAGTAAACAGGGGATGGAGCCCCTCCACTTT. Its protein is CASSKQGMEPLHF.

The J gene is TRBJ2-6, the V gene TRBV20-1; possibly TRBD2 for D (5 bases). Germline V gene lookup returns CDR1 DFQATT and CDR2 SNEGSKA (reference sequence). The length of the CDR3 is 14 residues. V was pared by 3 bases and J by 2 bases, with 8 bases between. CDR3 DNA sequence: TGCAGTGCTAGCGCCGGGACTGGGGCCAACGTCCTGACTTTC. Protein sequence: CSASAGTGANVLTF.

The DNA of the CDR3 is TGCGCCAGCAAGTCGGGAGGGAGCTCCTACGAGCAGTACTTC. It is translated as CASKSGGSSYEQYF. V is TRBV10-2 and J is TRBJ2-7; TRBD2 matches 8 bases. V was clipped by 7 bases and J by 0 bases; unmatched bases: 5. Looked up from germline, CDR1 is WSHSY and CDR2 is SAAADI. The CDR3 extends over 14 amino acids.

CDR3 region: CASRGGGRTYGYTF. The CDR3 region has the DNA TGTGCCAGCAGGGGTGGGGGGCGCACCTATGGCTACACCTTC. The chain couples TRBV28 to TRBJ1-2; D perhaps matches TRBD1 (6 bases). The germline gives CDR1 MDHEN, CDR2 SYDVKM. This CDR3 is built from 14 residues. Trimming took 6 bases from V and 4 from J, leaving 15 bases between them.

The count of this clonotype is one. V and J are TRBV6-5 and TRBJ2-2; 10 nucleotides line up with TRBD1. CDR1 is MNHEY and CDR2 is SVGAGI in the germline V gene. With 3 bases clipped from V and 3 bases from J, the junction kept 4 bases outside the gene matches. CDR3 length: 16 residues. The CDR3 DNA sequence: TGTGCCAGCAGTTATGGGGACAGGGGCTACACCGGGGAGCTGTTTTTT. This gives the protein CASSYGDRGYTGELFF.

The chain links TRBV7-9 to TRBJ2-5, with no clear D. The CDR3 is 14 residues long. The germline CDR1 and CDR2 sequences are SEHNR and FQNEAQ (reference sequence). V dropped 1 base and J dropped 1 base, with 7 bases sitting between them. The CDR3 loop reads CASSLEVSQETQYF. DNA of the CDR3: TGTGCCAGCAGCTTAGAAGTTTCCCAAGAGACCCAGTACTTC.

J is TRBJ1-1 and V is TRBV6-2 or TRBV6-3; 9 positions agree with TRBD1. The CDR3 is made up of 14 amino acids. CDR1 is MNHEY and CDR2 is SVGEGT in the germline V gene. J lost 5 bases, V lost 6 bases, and 7 bases had no gene match. CDR3 amino acids: CASRENRGRTEAFF. The DNA for the CDR3 is TGTGCCAGCAGGGAAAACAGGGGGCGAACTGAAGCTTTCTTT.

The chain couples TRBV5-1 to TRBJ1-6; 10 bases are shared with TRBD1. V gave up 0 bases and J gave up 10 bases; unmatched junction bases: 7. The germline CDR1 and CDR2 sequences are SGHRS and YFSETQ. CDR3 size: 16 residues. The CDR3 is CASSLETGGNHSPLHF. The CDR3 DNA is TGCGCCAGCAGCTTGGAGACAGGGGGCAATCACTCACCCCTCCACTTT.

The chain couples TRBV9 to TRBJ2-6, with D possibly TRBD2 on 6 matching bases. Germline assignment: CDR1 SGDLS and CDR2 YYNGEE. CDR3 size: 17 residues. Trimming left V 0 bases short and J 2 bases short, with 12 bases between. In DNA, the CDR3 is TGTGCCAGCAGCGTAGTGGAGGGTCGGCCTGGGGCCAACGTCCTGACTTTC. Amino acid sequence: CASSVVEGRPGANVLTF.

The chain joins TRBV28 to TRBJ1-2; TRBD1 matches 7 bases. Germline CDR1 and CDR2: MDHEN and SYDVKM. Trimming at V came to 4 bases and at J to 1 base, leaving 6 bases not matched to a gene. The CDR3 length is 15 residues. CDR3 protein: CASSSPGTVNYGYTF. CDR3 in DNA: TGTGCCAGCAGTTCCCCTGGGACAGTTAACTATGGCTACACCTTC.

In this sample, this clonotype turned up once. The V gene is TRBV7-3, the J gene TRBJ1-2, with D hard to call. The CDR3 sequence is 14 residues long. V was shortened by 5 bases and J by 7 bases, with 17 bases between the two germline ends. Germline V CDR1 and CDR2: SGHTA, FQGTGA. In nucleotides, the CDR3 is TGTGCCAGCAGCCAAGACCCGGGAGGGAGTGGCTACACCTTC. This codes for CASSQDPGGSGYTF.